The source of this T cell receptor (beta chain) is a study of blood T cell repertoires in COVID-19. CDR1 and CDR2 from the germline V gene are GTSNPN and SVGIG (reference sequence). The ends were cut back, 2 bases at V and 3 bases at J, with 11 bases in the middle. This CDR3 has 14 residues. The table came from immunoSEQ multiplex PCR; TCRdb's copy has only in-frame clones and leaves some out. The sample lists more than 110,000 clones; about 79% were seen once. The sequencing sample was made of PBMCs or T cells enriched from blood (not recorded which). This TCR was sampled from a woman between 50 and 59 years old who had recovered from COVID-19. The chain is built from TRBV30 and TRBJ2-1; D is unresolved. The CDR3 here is CAWSLLRGYNEQFF. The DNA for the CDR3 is TGTGCCTGGAGTCTACTGAGAGGCTACAATGAGCAGTTCTTC.